A selection of T cell receptor beta chains follows, all from one sample in a study of response to subunit inactivated influenza vaccine. One entry per CDR3 protein results from TCRdb running MiXCR on the RT-PCR reads. This table holds about 540,000 distinct CDR3 sequences, around 21% found once. These same records also appear under a second study, on T cells expressing NK-cell markers.

Sequenced material: CD4+ T cells sorted from PBMCs, taken about 13 days after vaccination. The receptors come from a man aged 50-60 years who received an inactivated influenza vaccine. CDR3s include the opening cysteine and the closing phenylalanine or tryptophan. The D gene is left open where the match is weak. For some rows the clone size is stated as once, few or many, or as a class when expanded; others skip it.

>15|TRBV4-1|TRBJ1-1|.|many
CASTRDGQGGTEAFF
TGCGCCAGCACCCGGGATGGTCAGGGCGGCACTGAAGCTTTCTTT
>15|TRBV7-9|TRBJ1-2|TRBD1|few
CASSLPGTGAHGYTF
TGTGCCAGCAGCTTGCCCGGGACAGGGGCTCATGGCTACACCTTC
>12|TRBV29-1|TRBJ1-1|TRBD1|.
CSVDRGSREAFF
TGCAGCGTTGACAGGGGGTCCCGGGAAGCTTTCTTT
>17|TRBV5-5|TRBJ2-3|.|few
CASSLGRGTQHTDTQYF
TGTGCCAGCAGCTTGGGTAGGGGTACACAGCACACAGATACGCAGTATTTT
>16|TRBV6-2/TRBV6-3|TRBJ2-3|.|many
CASSYVSGWSTDTQYF
TGTGCCAGCAGTTACGTATCAGGGTGGAGCACAGATACGCAGTATTTT
>14|TRBV27|TRBJ2-2|TRBD1|.
CASSMGQGNGELFF
TGTGCCAGCAGTATGGGACAGGGAAACGGGGAGCTGTTTTTT
>17|TRBV7-8|TRBJ2-2|TRBD2|.
CASRRGVAGANTGELFF
TGTGCCAGCAGACGGGGGGTGGCGGGAGCGAACACCGGGGAGCTGTTTTTT
>15|TRBV18|TRBJ1-1|.|few
CASSPQGGKNTEAFF
TGTGCCAGCTCACCACAGGGCGGCAAGAACACTGAAGCTTTCTTT
>14|TRBV20-1|TRBJ2-7|TRBD1|few
CSADGTGYSYEQYF
TGCAGTGCGGATGGGACAGGCTATAGCTACGAGCAGTACTTC
>17|TRBV3-1|TRBJ1-1|.|.
CASSPAGTAPKNTEAFF
TGTGCCAGCAGCCCCGCGGGCACCGCCCCTAAGAACACTGAAGCTTTCTTT
>15|TRBV15|TRBJ1-6|.|few
CATSRVLGGNSPLHF
TGTGCCACCAGCAGAGTTTTAGGTGGGAATTCACCCCTCCACTTT
>18|TRBV11-2|TRBJ2-7|TRBD1|many
CASSLVGTGSTFDYEQYF
TGTGCCAGCAGCTTAGTTGGGACAGGGTCCACTTTTGATTACGAGCAGTACTTC
>13|TRBV12-3/TRBV12-4|TRBJ1-6|.|.
CASSLFYNSPLHF
TGTGCCAGCAGTTTATTCTATAATTCACCCCTCCACTTT
>13|TRBV20-1|TRBJ2-7|TRBD2|few
CSGHSGRRNEQYF
TGCAGTGGCCATAGCGGGAGAAGGAACGAGCAGTACTTC
>13|TRBV6-2/TRBV6-3|TRBJ2-1|.|.
CASSYSFRDYLFF
TGTGCCAGCAGTTATTCTTTCCGCGATTACTTGTTCTTC
>14|TRBV20-1|TRBJ1-6|.|.
CSAPRVINNSPLHF
TGCAGTGCCCCAAGGGTCATAAATAATTCACCCCTCCACTTT
>14|TRBV24-1|TRBJ2-5|.|.
CATSDVDSEETQYF
TGTGCCACCAGTGATGTGGACAGTGAAGAGACCCAGTACTTC
>16|TRBV3-1|TRBJ2-1|TRBD2|.
CASSPGLAGWGNEQFF
TGTGCCAGCAGCCCGGGACTAGCGGGATGGGGCAATGAGCAGTTCTTC